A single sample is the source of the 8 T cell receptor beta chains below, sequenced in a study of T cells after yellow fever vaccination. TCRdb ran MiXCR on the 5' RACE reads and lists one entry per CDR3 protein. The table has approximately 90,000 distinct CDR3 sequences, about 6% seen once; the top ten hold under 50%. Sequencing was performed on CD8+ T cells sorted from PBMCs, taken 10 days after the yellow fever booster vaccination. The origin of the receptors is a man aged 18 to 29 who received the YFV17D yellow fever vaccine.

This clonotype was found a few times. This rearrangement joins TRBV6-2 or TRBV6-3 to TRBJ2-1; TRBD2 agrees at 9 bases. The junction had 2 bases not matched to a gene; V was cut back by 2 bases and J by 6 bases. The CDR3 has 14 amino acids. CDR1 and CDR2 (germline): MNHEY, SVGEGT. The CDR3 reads CASSYETSGNEQFF. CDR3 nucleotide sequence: TGTGCCAGCAGTTACGAGACTAGCGGCAATGAGCAGTTCTTC.

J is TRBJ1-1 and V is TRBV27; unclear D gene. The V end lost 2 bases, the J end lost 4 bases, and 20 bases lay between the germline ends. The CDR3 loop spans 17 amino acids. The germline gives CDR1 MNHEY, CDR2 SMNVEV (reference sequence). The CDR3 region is CASSLALPSAFRTEAFF. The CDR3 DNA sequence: TGTGCCAGCAGTTTAGCCCTACCCTCGGCCTTTCGCACTGAAGCTTTCTTT.

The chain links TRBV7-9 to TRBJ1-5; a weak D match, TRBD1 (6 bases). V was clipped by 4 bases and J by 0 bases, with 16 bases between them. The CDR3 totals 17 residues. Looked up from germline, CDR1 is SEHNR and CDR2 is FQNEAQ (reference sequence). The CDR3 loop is CASSWEEGGHSNQPQHF. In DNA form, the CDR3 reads TGTGCCAGCAGCTGGGAGGAGGGGGGCCATAGCAATCAGCCCCAGCATTTT.

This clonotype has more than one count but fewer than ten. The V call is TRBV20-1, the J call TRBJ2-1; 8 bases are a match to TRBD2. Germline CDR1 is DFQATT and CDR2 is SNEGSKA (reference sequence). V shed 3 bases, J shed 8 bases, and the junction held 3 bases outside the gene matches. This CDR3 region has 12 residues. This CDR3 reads CSARSGGYEQFF. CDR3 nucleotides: TGCAGTGCTAGGAGCGGGGGTTATGAGCAGTTCTTC.

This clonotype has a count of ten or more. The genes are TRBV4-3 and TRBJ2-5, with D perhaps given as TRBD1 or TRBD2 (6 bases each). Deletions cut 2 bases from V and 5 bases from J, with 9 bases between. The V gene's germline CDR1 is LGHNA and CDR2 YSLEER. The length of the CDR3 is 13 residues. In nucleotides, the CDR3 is TGCGCCAGCAGCCAAACAGGGAGGGAGACCCAGTACTTC. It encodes CASSQTGRETQYF.

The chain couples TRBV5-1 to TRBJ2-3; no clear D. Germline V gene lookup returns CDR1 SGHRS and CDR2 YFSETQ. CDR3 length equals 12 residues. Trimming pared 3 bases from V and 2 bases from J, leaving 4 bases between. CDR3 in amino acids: CASSYNTDTQYF. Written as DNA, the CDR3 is TGCGCCAGCAGCTACAACACAGATACGCAGTATTTT.

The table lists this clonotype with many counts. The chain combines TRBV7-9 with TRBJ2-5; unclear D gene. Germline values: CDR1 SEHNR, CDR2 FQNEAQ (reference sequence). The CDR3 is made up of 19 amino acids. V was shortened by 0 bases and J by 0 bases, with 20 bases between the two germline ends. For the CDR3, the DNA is TGTGCCAGCAGCTTAGCGCGCGGAGAGACATCCGCCTACCAAGAGACCCAGTACTTC. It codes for CASSLARGETSAYQETQYF.

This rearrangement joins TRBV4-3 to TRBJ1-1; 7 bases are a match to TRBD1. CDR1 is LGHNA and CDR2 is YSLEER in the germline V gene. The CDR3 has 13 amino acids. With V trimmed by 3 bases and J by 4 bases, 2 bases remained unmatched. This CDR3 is CASSQNRGTEAFF. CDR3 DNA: TGCGCCAGCAGCCAGAACAGGGGCACTGAAGCTTTCTTT.